This T cell receptor beta chain was recorded in a study of cytomegalovirus exposure and HLA in healthy donors. Study as a whole: Early on, a data release was issued that held 80 million or so unique TCRs from HLA-typed donors. Findings and limits, study-wide: The study carried out a later analysis of TCR beta sequences. It associated around 17,000 of them with specific HLA alleles at a false discovery rate of 0.05. The number of N-insertions in an Asian-associated ancestry cluster was reportedly below the approximately 680-donor mean in a later analysis.

Amplification used 60 Vbeta primers and 13 Jbeta primers. Sequenced by immunoSEQ multiplex PCR; TCRdb stores in-frame clones only, minus some. This repertoire includes 150,000 to 200,000 clones. Germline CDR1 is SGHTA and CDR2 is FQGTGA. With 1 base removed from V and 7 bases from J, the gap between germline ends came to 13 bases. The CDR3 is made up of 14 amino acids. With respect to this clone: Its matching antigen is unknown.

Sample: PBMCs. The chain joins TRBV7-3 to TRBJ1-2; possible D gene TRBD1, 5 bases. The clonotype originates from an older woman in good health and CMV-seronegative. The CDR3 bases are TGTGCCAGCAGCTTAAATCGTCAGGGAGGTGGCTACACCTTC. Protein: CASSLNRQGGGYTF.